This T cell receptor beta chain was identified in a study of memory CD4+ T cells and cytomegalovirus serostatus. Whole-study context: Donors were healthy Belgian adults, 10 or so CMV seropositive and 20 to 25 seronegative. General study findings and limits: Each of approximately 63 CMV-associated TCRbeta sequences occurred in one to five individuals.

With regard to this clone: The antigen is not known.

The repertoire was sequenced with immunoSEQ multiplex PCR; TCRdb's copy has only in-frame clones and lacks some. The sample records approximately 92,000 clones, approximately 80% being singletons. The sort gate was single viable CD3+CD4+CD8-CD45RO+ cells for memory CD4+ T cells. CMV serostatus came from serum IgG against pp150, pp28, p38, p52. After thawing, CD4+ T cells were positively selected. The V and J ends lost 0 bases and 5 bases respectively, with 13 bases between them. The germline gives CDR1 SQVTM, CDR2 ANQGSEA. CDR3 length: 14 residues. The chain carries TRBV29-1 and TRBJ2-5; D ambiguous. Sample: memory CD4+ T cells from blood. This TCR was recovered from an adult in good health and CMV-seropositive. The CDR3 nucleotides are TGCAGCGTTGAAGAGGGTGTAGCACGGGAGACCCAGTACTTC. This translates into CSVEEGVARETQYF.